The clone carrying this T cell receptor beta chain appeared a few times. Its target is unknown. TCRdb ran MiXCR on the 5' RACE reads and lists one entry per CDR3 protein. Of about 250,000 distinct CDR3 sequences in the sample, about 8.5% were seen once. These data are taken from a study of identical twins. Study-level results: Interpretation of the results relied on cross-sectional statistical analysis and not on following the same donors. The study found weaker excess twin sharing in beta out-of-frame sequences.

Trimming shortened V by 1 base and J by 8 bases, and 9 bases separated the two germline ends. This CDR3 has 12 amino acids. Germline assignment: CDR1 DFQATT and CDR2 SNEGSKA (reference sequence). These data were also reused for a study on yellow fever vaccine responses in identical twins.

Sequences were obtained from CD8+ T cells sorted from blood. The chain carries TRBV20-1 and TRBJ2-1; D is uncertain. The sequence was obtained from a woman aged 18-29 years in good health. CDR3: CSARVWVDEQFF. CDR3 nucleotide sequence: TGCAGTGCTAGAGTATGGGTGGATGAGCAGTTCTTC.